This TCR beta chain derives from a study of cytomegalovirus exposure and HLA in healthy donors. Study details: The 90 to 150 validation repertoires used the same platform as the 550 to 750 first-cohort repertoires, a later analysis reported.

CDR3 size: 15 residues. Losses at the gene ends were 5 bases for V and 5 bases for J; bases not matched to a gene: 7. CDR1 and CDR2 (germline): LNHDA, SQIVND (reference sequence). Worth noting for this clone: The target antigen is unknown.

The study, taken as a whole, reports: Many donors carried some public TCRs, although rarity characterized most TCR sequences. It was found in a later analysis that first-cohort TCR clusters tended to co-occur in the 120 validation repertoires.

Sequenced by immunoSEQ multiplex PCR; TCRdb stores in-frame clones only, minus some. Of over 120,000 clones listed, 89% were seen once; the top ten hold 9%. The sequencing input was PBMCs. The origin of this receptor is a woman between 18 and 29 years old in good health and CMV-seropositive. The chain employs TRBV19 and TRBJ2-2; 8 nucleotides agree with TRBD2. The CDR3 loop is CASSPGTRGTGELFF. The CDR3 DNA reads as TGTGCCAGTAGTCCCGGGACTAGAGGTACCGGGGAGCTGTTTTTT.